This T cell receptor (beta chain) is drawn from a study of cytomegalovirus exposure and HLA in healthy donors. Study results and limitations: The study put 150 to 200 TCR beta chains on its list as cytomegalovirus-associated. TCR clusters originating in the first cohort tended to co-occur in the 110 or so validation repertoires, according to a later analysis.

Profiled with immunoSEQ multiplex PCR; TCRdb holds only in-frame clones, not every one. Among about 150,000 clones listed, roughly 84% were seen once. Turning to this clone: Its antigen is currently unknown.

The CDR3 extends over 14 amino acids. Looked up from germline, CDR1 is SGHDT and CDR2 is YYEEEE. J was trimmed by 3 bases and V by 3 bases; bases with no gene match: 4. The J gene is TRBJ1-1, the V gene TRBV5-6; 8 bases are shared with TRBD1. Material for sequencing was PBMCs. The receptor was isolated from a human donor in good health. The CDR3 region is CASSSRQGYTEAFF. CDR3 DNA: TGTGCCAGCAGCTCTAGACAGGGGTACACTGAAGCTTTCTTT.